Sequencing of this T cell receptor beta chain was carried out in a study of cytomegalovirus exposure and HLA in healthy donors. PCR amplification relied on 60 Vbeta primers (plus 13 Jbeta primers). TCRdb's copy holds only in-frame clones and misses some; the assay was immunoSEQ multiplex PCR. This sample yields tens of thousands of clones, of which around 75% are seen a single time; 2% to 2.5% belongs to the top ten. Germline V gene data show CDR1 as MDHEN and CDR2 as SYDVKM. The V gene lost 8 bases and the J gene lost 0 bases, with 14 bases spanning the gap. The length of the CDR3 is 14 residues. The chain uses TRBV28 and TRBJ2-7, with D possibly being TRBD2 (5 bases). The sequencing input was PBMCs. This clonotype was obtained from a man aged 40-55 years in good health and CMV-seronegative. The CDR3 DNA reads TGTGCCAGCGGGAGTGGCGGAAGCTCCTACGAGCAGTACTTC. This translates into CASGSGGSSYEQYF.